Described below is a single TCR beta chain sequence and its context. What it recognizes is unknown. This sample was included in a study of T cells in localized non-small cell lung cancer. Findings and caveats of the study: Uninvolved adjacent lung had higher T cell clonality than tumor and all other tissues.

Looked up from germline, CDR1 is SGDLS and CDR2 is YYNGEE. The CDR3 extends over 16 amino acids. Trimming stripped 0 bases from V and 2 bases from J, with 12 bases between. TCRdb's table, derived via immunoSEQ multiplex PCR, lists solely in-frame clones and lacks some. The data contain more than 15,000 clones, 91% of them singletons. The chain recombines TRBV9 with TRBJ2-1, with D maybe TRBD2 (5 bases). Sample: peripheral blood, taken before any cancer treatment. The origin of this receptor is a woman aged 35-75 years with stage I lung adenocarcinoma. The CDR3 sequence: CASSVGASGAYNEQFF. The CDR3 nucleotides are TGTGCCAGCAGCGTAGGAGCGAGCGGAGCCTACAATGAGCAGTTCTTC. The whole variable domain, remainder taken from reference TRBV9 and TRBJ2-1, is DSGVTQTPKHLITATGQRVTLRCSPRSGDLSVYWYQQSLDQGLQFLIQYYNGEERAKGNILERFSAQQFPDLHSELNLSSLELGDSALYFCASSVGASGAYNEQFFGPGTRLTVL.